One and the same sample provided the 7 T cell receptor beta chains below, sequenced in a study of cytomegalovirus exposure and HLA in healthy donors. Primers: 60 Vbeta forward and 13 Jbeta reverse. Clones were sequenced by immunoSEQ multiplex PCR, and TCRdb holds only the in-frame ones, with some missing. The sample consists of about 100,000 clones, approximately 72% of them appearing once. The sequenced sample consisted of PBMCs. The receptors come from a male donor in good health and CMV-seropositive.

The V call is TRBV5-5, the J call TRBJ1-5, with 7 bases matching TRBD1. CDR3 length equals 15 residues. With 5 bases clipped from V and 2 bases from J, the junction kept 7 bases outside the gene matches. In germline, CDR1 is SGHKS, CDR2 YYEKEE (reference sequence). CDR3 nucleotide sequence: TGTGCCAGCAGTTCCGACAGGGCCCGCAATCAGCCCCAGCATTTT. As protein: CASSSDRARNQPQHF.

This clone turned up a few times. This chain connects TRBV7-8 to TRBJ1-4, with D possibly being TRBD1 (5 bases). Germline loops: CDR1 SGHVS, CDR2 FQNEAQ. There are 17 residues in the CDR3. Trimming stripped 3 bases from V and 1 base from J, with 15 bases between. The CDR3 here is CASSFRRKGVTNEKLFF. The CDR3 region has the DNA TGTGCCAGCAGCTTTAGGCGAAAAGGGGTAACTAATGAAAAACTGTTTTTT.

The chain uses TRBV5-6 and TRBJ2-7; 7 nucleotides line up with TRBD1. Trimming at V came to 4 bases and at J to 0 bases, leaving 7 bases not matched to a gene. This CDR3 is built from 15 residues. Germline V CDR1 and CDR2: SGHDT, YYEEEE. CDR3 residues: CASSRPGGDSYEQYF. The CDR3 bases are TGTGCCAGCAGCCGGCCAGGGGGAGACTCCTACGAGCAGTACTTC. The full variable domain, with the rest looked up from reference TRBV5-6 and TRBJ2-7, is DAGVTQSPTHLIKTRGQQVTLRCSPKSGHDTVSWYQQALGQGPQFIFQYYEEEERQRGNFPDRFSGHQFPNYSSELNVNALLLGDSALYLCASSRPGGDSYEQYFGPGTRLTVT.

Of note for this clone: Mismatch with germline at one junction end may stem from a read error. The V and J genes are TRBV11-3 and TRBJ1-1; TRBD1 agrees at 7 bases. The CDR3 length is 15 residues. The germline gives CDR1 SGHNT, CDR2 YENEEA. DNA for the CDR3: TGTGCCAGCAACTTAGTAGGGGGCATGAACACTGAAGCTTTCTTT. Protein: CASNLVGGMNTEAFF.

The genes are TRBV5-1 and TRBJ2-7; 8 nucleotides match TRBD1. This CDR3 has 15 amino acids. The germline V gene has CDR1 SGHRS and CDR2 YFSETQ. J gave up 0 bases and V 4 bases, and 6 bases lay outside the gene matches. The CDR3 loop is CASSQGQVNSYEQYF. The CDR3 DNA reads TGCGCCAGCAGCCAGGGACAGGTCAACTCCTACGAGCAGTACTTC.

The V call is TRBV28, the J call TRBJ1-3, with a weak D call TRBD1 (5 bases). The CDR3 sequence is 12 residues long. Germline V gene sequence: CDR1 MDHEN, CDR2 SYDVKM. V lost 8 bases and J 4 bases, leaving 9 bases between the germline ends. Here the CDR3 DNA reads TGTGCCAGCCAGGGTTCAGGAAACACCATATATTTT. Residues: CASQGSGNTIYF.

The V call is TRBV11-2, the J call TRBJ2-5; a weak D match, TRBD2 (6 bases). This CDR3 has 15 amino acids. CDR1 is SGHAT, CDR2 FQNNGV, per germline. The germline V and J ends were trimmed by 0 bases and 4 bases, with 12 bases remaining between them. This CDR3 reads CASSLDGGRGETQYF. The CDR3 DNA sequence: TGTGCCAGCAGCTTAGATGGAGGGAGAGGAGAGACCCAGTACTTC.